Presented here are 17 T cell receptor beta chains from one specimen sequenced in a study of T cell responses to AZD1222 COVID-19 vaccine. Generated by immunoSEQ multiplex PCR, the TCRdb table keeps only in-frame clones and is missing some. Of roughly 160,000 clones in the sample, 85% to 95% were seen once. The input for sequencing was peripheral blood, taken on day 0 of AZD1222 vaccination. Receptors originate from an adult in good health.

The count of this clone is one. The CDR3 loop is CASSQAWQAYEQYF. The CDR3 region has the DNA TGCGCCAGCAGCCAAGCTTGGCAGGCCTACGAGCAGTACTTC. The chain has TRBV4-1 and TRBJ2-7; D remains ambiguous. Germline CDR1 is MGHRA and CDR2 is YSYEKL. V lost 1 base, J lost 2 bases, and 9 bases lay in between. This CDR3 has 14 residues.

CDR3 protein: CASYPSGRTNTEAFF. CDR3 DNA sequence: TGTGCCAGCTATCCCTCCGGCCGGACGAACACTGAAGCTTTCTTT. J is TRBJ1-1 and V is TRBV19; D not resolved. V was cut by 9 bases and J by 1 base, with 18 bases left in between. The CDR3 consists of 15 residues. The germline V gene encodes CDR1 LNHDA and CDR2 SQIVND (reference sequence).

The J gene is TRBJ2-1, the V gene TRBV24-1; D is perhaps TRBD2 (6 bases). V was clipped by 7 bases and J by 3 bases, with 12 bases between them. The CDR3 has 14 residues. Germline V CDR1 and CDR2: KGHDR, SFDVKD. In DNA, the CDR3 is TGTGCCACCAGCTTGGGGGGACGCTACAATGAGCAGTTCTTC. Its protein is CATSLGGRYNEQFF.

The chain joins TRBV19 to TRBJ1-2, with 8 bases matching TRBD1. The length of the CDR3 is 14 residues. The J segment lost 5 bases and the V segment lost 6 bases, leaving 8 bases of the junction unmatched. Germline-derived CDR1 and CDR2 are LNHDA and SQIVND (reference sequence). The CDR3 spells CASSQGQGSYGYTF. The DNA for the CDR3 is TGTGCCAGTAGCCAAGGACAGGGATCGTATGGCTACACCTTC.

This rearrangement joins TRBV4-1 to TRBJ1-5; no firm D call. From germline, CDR1 is MGHRA and CDR2 YSYEKL. V was shortened by 1 base and J by 1 base, with 11 bases between the two germline ends. The CDR3 is 16 amino acids. In DNA form, the CDR3 reads TGCGCCAGCAGCCAAGTCGCGGGCCCAAGCAATCAGCCCCAGCATTTT. This encodes CASSQVAGPSNQPQHF.

The chain employs TRBV20-1 and TRBJ2-6; D unclear. The length of the CDR3 is 13 residues. V was cut by 3 bases and J by 4 bases, with 7 bases left in between. CDR1 and CDR2 from the germline V gene are DFQATT and SNEGSKA (reference sequence). CDR3 residues: CSASLRGANVLTF. CDR3 nucleotide sequence: TGCAGTGCTAGTCTCAGGGGGGCCAACGTCCTGACTTTC.

CDR3 protein: CASSSGRQFGSGNTIYF. CDR3 nucleotide sequence: TGCGCCAGCAGCTCTGGCCGACAGTTCGGGTCTGGAAACACCATATATTTT. This chain links TRBV4-1 with TRBJ1-3; perhaps TRBD1 as D (5 bases). Trimming cost V 5 bases and J 1 base, with 18 bases left between them. There are 17 residues in the CDR3. Germline-derived CDR1 and CDR2 are MGHRA and YSYEKL.

The V gene is TRBV7-2, the J gene TRBJ2-1; tentative D call: TRBD2 (7 bases). The CDR3 is made up of 14 amino acids. Germline-derived CDR1 and CDR2 are SGHTA and FQGNSA. With 5 bases removed from V and 6 bases from J, the gap between germline ends came to 14 bases. CDR3 coding DNA: TGTGCCAGCAGCGAATATAGGGGGGGCAATGAGCAGTTCTTC. Encoded protein: CASSEYRGGNEQFF.

This clone has only one observation. The chain carries TRBV28 and TRBJ1-1; TRBD1 is a possible D gene (5 bases). The CDR3 loop spans 12 amino acids. The germline CDR1 and CDR2 sequences are MDHEN and SYDVKM. V was pared by 6 bases and J by 7 bases, with 12 bases between. CDR3: CASSLWDLEAFF. Here the CDR3 DNA reads TGTGCCAGCAGCCTTTGGGACCTTGAAGCTTTCTTT. Full variable domain (remainder filled in from reference TRBV28 and TRBJ1-1): DVKVTQSSRYLVKRTGEKVFLECVQDMDHENMFWYRQDPGLGLRLIYFSYDVKMKEKGDIPEGYSVSREKKERFSLILESASTNQTSMYLCASSLWDLEAFFGQGTRLTVV.

The chain combines TRBV2 with TRBJ1-1, with 8 positions matching TRBD1. Germline V gene data show CDR1 as SNHLY and CDR2 as FYNNEI. V shed 4 bases, J shed 1 base, and the junction held 2 bases outside the gene matches. The CDR3 extends over 14 amino acids. The chain's CDR3 is CASSVGQGNTEAFF. CDR3 DNA: TGTGCCAGCAGTGTAGGACAGGGGAACACTGAAGCTTTCTTT.

The rearrangement joins TRBV7-2 to TRBJ1-6, with 8 bases that match TRBD1. J lost 9 bases, V lost 0 bases, and 7 bases had no gene match. This CDR3 has 16 residues. Germline V gives CDR1 SGHTA, CDR2 FQGNSA. The CDR3 spells CASSLAGTGMASPLHF. In nucleotides, the CDR3 is TGTGCCAGCAGCTTAGCTGGGACAGGCATGGCTTCACCCCTCCACTTT.

This clone was counted once. The chain recombines TRBV9 with TRBJ2-3, with D perhaps matching TRBD2 (5 bases). Germline CDR1 is SGDLS and CDR2 is YYNGEE. The CDR3 loop spans 14 amino acids. V was cut by 2 bases and J by 3 bases, with 10 bases left in between. The CDR3 coding sequence is TGTGCCAGCAGCGTGTTCGGGGTTACAGATACGCAGTATTTT. Protein: CASSVFGVTDTQYF.

The J gene is TRBJ1-2, the V gene TRBV6-5; possibly TRBD1 for D (6 bases). Trimming removed 4 bases from V and 7 bases from J, with 16 bases in between. Germline-derived CDR1 and CDR2 are MNHEY and SVGAGI. The CDR3 has 14 residues. The CDR3 loop reads CASSSGGGGAGYTF. CDR3 sequence (DNA): TGTGCCAGCAGTTCCGGGGGAGGGGGGGCTGGCTACACCTTC.

The V call is TRBV28, the J call TRBJ2-3, with TRBD1 as a possible D gene (5 bases). This CDR3 region has 15 residues. Per the germline V gene, CDR1 is MDHEN and CDR2 is SYDVKM. V gave up 3 bases and J gave up 6 bases, with 16 bases separating them. CDR3 in DNA: TGTGCCAGCAGTTTTTCGGCAGGGCTGAGGGATACGCAGTATTTT. This codes for CASSFSAGLRDTQYF.

In this sample, this clone turned up a few times. V gene TRBV6-7 combines with J gene TRBJ1-5; 7 nucleotides line up with TRBD1. TRBV6-7 is recorded as an ORF, its role being uncertain. The CDR3 consists of 14 residues. Germline trimming cut 7 bases from V and 1 base from J; bases unmatched to any gene: 4. CDR3 bases: TGTGCCAGCAACTCGGACAGGAGCAATCAGCCCCAGCATTTT. Its translation: CASNSDRSNQPQHF.

The J gene is TRBJ2-1, the V gene TRBV29-1; D remains unclear. The CDR3 spans 12 residues. Germline V CDR1 and CDR2: SQVTM, ANQGSEA. Deletions cut 6 bases from V and 0 bases from J, with 6 bases between. CDR3 sequence reads: CSVRSSYNEQFF. The CDR3 coding sequence is TGCAGCGTCAGAAGCTCCTACAATGAGCAGTTCTTC.

This clone has a single count. The chain joins TRBV9 to TRBJ2-5; TRBD2 matches at 13 bases. The trim removed 5 bases at V and 6 bases at J, leaving 10 bases unmatched. This CDR3 comprises 16 residues. Per the germline V gene, CDR1 is SGDLS and CDR2 is YYNGEE. The CDR3 DNA reads TGTGCCAGCAGTCCAGGACTAGCGGGAGCTAGAAAGACCCAGTACTTC. Its translation is CASSPGLAGARKTQYF.